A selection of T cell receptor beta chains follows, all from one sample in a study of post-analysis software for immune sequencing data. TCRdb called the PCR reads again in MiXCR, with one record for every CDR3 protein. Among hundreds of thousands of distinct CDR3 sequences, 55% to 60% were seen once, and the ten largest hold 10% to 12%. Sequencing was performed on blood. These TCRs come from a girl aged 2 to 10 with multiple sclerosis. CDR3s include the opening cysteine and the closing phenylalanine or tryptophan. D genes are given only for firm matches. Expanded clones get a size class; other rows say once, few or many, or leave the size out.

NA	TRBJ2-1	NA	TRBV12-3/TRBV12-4	TGTGCCAGCAGTTTAGACGATTGGCGGGAGCAGTTCTTC	CASSLDDWREQFF
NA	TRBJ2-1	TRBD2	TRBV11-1	TGTGCCAGCAGCCCCGGACTAGCGGGAGCCAGTGAGCAGTTCTTC	CASSPGLAGASEQFF
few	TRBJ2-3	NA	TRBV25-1	TGTGCCAGCAGGGAAGAAGGCACGGATACGCAGTATTTT	CASREEGTDTQYF
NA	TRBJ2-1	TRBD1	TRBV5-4	TGTGCCAGCAGCCCGGGGACAGACCACAATGAGCAGTTCTTC	CASSPGTDHNEQFF
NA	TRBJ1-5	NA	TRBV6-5	TGTGCCAGCAGTAACAATAATCAGCCCCAGCATTTT	CASSNNNQPQHF
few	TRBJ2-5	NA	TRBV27	TGTGCCAGCAGTTTCGTTGGGGCGGCGGAGACCCAGTACTTC	CASSFVGAAETQYF
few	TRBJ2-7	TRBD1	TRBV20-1	TGCAGTGCTAGATCTAACGACAGGGGCTACGAGCAGTACTTC	CSARSNDRGYEQYF
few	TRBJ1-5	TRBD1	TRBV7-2	TGTGCCAGCAGCTTAGACGGACAGGGCGGTCAGCCCCAGCATTTT	CASSLDGQGGQPQHF
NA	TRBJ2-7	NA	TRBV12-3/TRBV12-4	TGTGCCAGCAGTTACAATACTAGAGGCGAGCAGTACTTC	CASSYNTRGEQYF
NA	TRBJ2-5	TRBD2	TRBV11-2	TGTGCCAGCAGGGTGACTAGCTCCCAAGAGACCCAGTACTTC	CASRVTSSQETQYF
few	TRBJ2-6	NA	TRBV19	TGTGCCAGTAGTACCCACTCGGCGTCCTCTGGGGCCAACGTCCTGACTTTC	CASSTHSASSGANVLTF
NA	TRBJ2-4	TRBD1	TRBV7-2	TGTGCCAGCAGCTTCCTCGGGACAGGGCTAGCCAAAAACATTCAGTACTTC	CASSFLGTGLAKNIQYF
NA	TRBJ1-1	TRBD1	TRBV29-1	TGCAGCGTTGACGGGACAGTGGAATCTGAAGCTTTCTTT	CSVDGTVESEAFF
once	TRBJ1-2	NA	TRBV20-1	TGCAGTGCTGAGCCAACCTTAGGATATGGCTACACCTTC	CSAEPTLGYGYTF
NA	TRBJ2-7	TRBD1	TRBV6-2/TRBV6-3	TGTGCCAGCAGTGACGGGACAGCCCCGAGCTCCTACGAGCAGTACTTC	CASSDGTAPSSYEQYF
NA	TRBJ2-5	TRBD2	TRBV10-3	TGTGCCACACTAGCGGGGGCCCAAGAGACCCAGTACTTC	CATLAGAQETQYF
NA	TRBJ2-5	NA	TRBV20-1	TGCAGTGCTAGCGGACACCAAGAGACCCAGTACTTC	CSASGHQETQYF
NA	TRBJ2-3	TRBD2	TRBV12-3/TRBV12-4	TGTGCCAGCAGAAAAGCGGGAGGGCGCGATTTTGATACGCAGTATTTT	CASRKAGGRDFDTQYF
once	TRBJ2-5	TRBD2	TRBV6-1	TGTGCCAGCAGTGTAAAGACTAGCGGGGAGCAGTACTTC	CASSVKTSGEQYF
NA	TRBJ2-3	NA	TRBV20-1	TGCAGTGCTGGACGGGGTCTTTACCCAGGTACGCAGTATTTT	CSAGRGLYPGTQYF
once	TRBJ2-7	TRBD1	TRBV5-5	TGTGCCAGCAGATCCCGGGACGCCAGGGGGCTACCCTACGAGCAGTACTTC	CASRSRDARGLPYEQYF
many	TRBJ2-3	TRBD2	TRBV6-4	TGTGCCAGCAGTGACTCTAGCGGGGGGGCAGATACGCAGTATTTT	CASSDSSGGADTQYF
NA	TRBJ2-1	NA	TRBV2	TGTGCCGGCAGGGGGGTAGCGGACAATGAGCAGTTCTTC	CAGRGVADNEQFF
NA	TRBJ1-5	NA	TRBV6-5	TGTGCCAGCAGGAAGACAGGTGGCAATCAGCCCCAGCATTTT	CASRKTGGNQPQHF
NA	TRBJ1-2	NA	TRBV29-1	TGCAGCGCTGAGGAGGAGTACTATGGCTACACCTTC	CSAEEEYYGYTF
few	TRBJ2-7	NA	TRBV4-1	TGCGCCAGCAGCCAAGTGGTGTCCATCACGGCACGCGAGCAGTACTTC	CASSQVVSITAREQYF
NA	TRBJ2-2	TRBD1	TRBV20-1	TGCAGTGCTCCGACAGGGGCTTCGACCGGGGAGCTGTTTTTT	CSAPTGASTGELFF
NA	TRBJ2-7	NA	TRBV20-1	TGCAGTGCTAGGGAAGGGACACTCGGTTACGAGCAGTACTTC	CSAREGTLGYEQYF
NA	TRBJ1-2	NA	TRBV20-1	TGCAGTGCTAGAGACCCGACAGCTCCCTATGGCTACACCTTC	CSARDPTAPYGYTF
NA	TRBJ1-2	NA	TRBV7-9	TGTGCCAGCAGCTTAGACAGTGAATATGGCTACACCTTC	CASSLDSEYGYTF
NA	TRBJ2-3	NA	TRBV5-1	TGCGCCAGCAGCTTCGGGGGAGTTAGTGCAGATACGCAGTATTTT	CASSFGGVSADTQYF
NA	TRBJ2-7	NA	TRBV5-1	TGCGCCAGCAGCTTGGACAGTTACGAGCAGGACTTC	CASSLDSYEQDF
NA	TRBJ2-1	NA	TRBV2	TGTGCCAGCAGTGAACCCGAGGGGGGGAATGAGCAGTTCTTC	CASSEPEGGNEQFF
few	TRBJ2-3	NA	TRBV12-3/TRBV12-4	TGTGCCAGCAGCACGCTAGCTGATGTGCAGTATTTT	CASSTLADVQYF
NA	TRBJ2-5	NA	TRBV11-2	TGTGCCAGCAGCTTTAGTAGGGGGACGGTGGAGACCCAGTACTTC	CASSFSRGTVETQYF
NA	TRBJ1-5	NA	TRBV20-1	TGCAGTGCTAGTGGCGGGAGACTTAGCAATCAGCCCCAGCATTTT	CSASGGRLSNQPQHF
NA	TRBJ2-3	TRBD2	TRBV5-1	TGCGCCAGCAGTTTACTCGGGAGGCCGTCTAGCACAGATACGCAGTATTTT	CASSLLGRPSSTDTQYF
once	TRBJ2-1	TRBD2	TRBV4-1	TGCGCCAGCAGCCACCCCACTAGCGGGCTTTACAATGAGCAGTTCTTC	CASSHPTSGLYNEQFF
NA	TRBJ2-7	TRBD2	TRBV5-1	TGCGCCAGCAGCTGGGGACTAGCGGAGACCTACGAGCAGTACTTC	CASSWGLAETYEQYF
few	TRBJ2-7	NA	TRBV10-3	TGTGCCATCAGTGAGTCGAAGGGGGGCTACGAGCAGTACTTC	CAISESKGGYEQYF
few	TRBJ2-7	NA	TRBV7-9	TGTGCCAGCAGCCCACTTGGCGGCAGCTCCTACGAGCAGTACTTC	CASSPLGGSSYEQYF
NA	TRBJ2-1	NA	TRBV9	TGTGCCAGCAGCGTATCCAGCTCTAGCGATGAGCAGTTCTTC	CASSVSSSSDEQFF
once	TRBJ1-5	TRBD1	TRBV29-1	TGCAGCGTCACCCTAACAGGGGGAGTAGGGCAGCCCCAGCATTTT	CSVTLTGGVGQPQHF
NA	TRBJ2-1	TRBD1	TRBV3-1	TGTGCCAGCAGCCAGCCGGGACAGGGGGCCAATGAGCAGTTCTTC	CASSQPGQGANEQFF
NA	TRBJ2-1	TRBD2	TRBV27	TGTGCCAGCAGTTTCGCCCCCCCGGGAGGCGATATCTACAATGAGCAGTTCTTC	CASSFAPPGGDIYNEQFF
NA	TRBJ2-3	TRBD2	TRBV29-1	TGCAGCGCCGAACTAGCGGGGAGCACAGATGCGCAGTATTTT	CSAELAGSTDAQYF
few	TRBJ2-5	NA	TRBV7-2	TGTGCCAGCAGCTTAGCCGTGGGATCCCAAGAGACCCAGTACTTC	CASSLAVGSQETQYF